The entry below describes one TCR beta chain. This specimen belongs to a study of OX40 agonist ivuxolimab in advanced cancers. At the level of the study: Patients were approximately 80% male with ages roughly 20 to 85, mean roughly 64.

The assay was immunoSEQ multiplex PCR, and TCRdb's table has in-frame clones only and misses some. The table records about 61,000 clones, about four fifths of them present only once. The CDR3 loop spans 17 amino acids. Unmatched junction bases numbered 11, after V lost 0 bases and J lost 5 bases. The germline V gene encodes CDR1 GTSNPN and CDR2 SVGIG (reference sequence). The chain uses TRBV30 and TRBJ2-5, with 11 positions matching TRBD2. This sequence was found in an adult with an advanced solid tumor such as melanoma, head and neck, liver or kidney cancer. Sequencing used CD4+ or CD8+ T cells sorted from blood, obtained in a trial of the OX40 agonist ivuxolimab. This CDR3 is CAWSVGLAGGQGETQYF. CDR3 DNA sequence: TGTGCCTGGAGTGTCGGCCTAGCGGGAGGCCAAGGGGAGACCCAGTACTTC.